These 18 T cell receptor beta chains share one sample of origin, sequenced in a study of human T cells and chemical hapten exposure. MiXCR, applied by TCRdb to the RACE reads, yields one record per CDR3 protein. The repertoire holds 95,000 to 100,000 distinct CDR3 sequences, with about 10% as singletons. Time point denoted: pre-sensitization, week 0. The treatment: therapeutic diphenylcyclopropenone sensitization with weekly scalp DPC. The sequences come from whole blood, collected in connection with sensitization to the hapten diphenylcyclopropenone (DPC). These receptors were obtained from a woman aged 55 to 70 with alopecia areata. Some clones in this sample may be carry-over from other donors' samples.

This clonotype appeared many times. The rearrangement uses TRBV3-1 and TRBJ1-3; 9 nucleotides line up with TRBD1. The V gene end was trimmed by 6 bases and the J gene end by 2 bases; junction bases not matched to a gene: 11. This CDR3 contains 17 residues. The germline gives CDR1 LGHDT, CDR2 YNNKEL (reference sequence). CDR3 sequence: CASRGGQGTLTGNTIYF. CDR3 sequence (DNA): TGTGCCAGCAGGGGGGGACAGGGAACATTAACTGGAAACACCATATATTTT.

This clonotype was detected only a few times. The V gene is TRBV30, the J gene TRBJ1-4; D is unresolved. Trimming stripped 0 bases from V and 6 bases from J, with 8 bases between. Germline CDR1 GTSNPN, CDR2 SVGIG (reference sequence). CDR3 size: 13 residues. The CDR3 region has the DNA TGTGCCTGGAGTGTCGGGTTTTATGAAAAACTGTTTTTT. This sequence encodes CAWSVGFYEKLFF.

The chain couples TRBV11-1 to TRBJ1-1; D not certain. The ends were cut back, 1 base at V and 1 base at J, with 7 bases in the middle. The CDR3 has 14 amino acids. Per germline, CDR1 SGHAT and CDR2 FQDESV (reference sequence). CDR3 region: CASSLGRRNTEAFF. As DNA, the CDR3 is TGTGCCAGCAGCTTAGGTCGGAGGAACACTGAAGCTTTCTTT.

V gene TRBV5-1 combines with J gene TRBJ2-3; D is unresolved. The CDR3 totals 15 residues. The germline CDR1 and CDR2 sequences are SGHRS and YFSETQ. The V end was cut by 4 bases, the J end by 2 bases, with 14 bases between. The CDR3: CASSPPADLTDTQYF. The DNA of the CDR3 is TGCGCCAGCAGCCCGCCCGCTGACCTCACAGATACGCAGTATTTT.

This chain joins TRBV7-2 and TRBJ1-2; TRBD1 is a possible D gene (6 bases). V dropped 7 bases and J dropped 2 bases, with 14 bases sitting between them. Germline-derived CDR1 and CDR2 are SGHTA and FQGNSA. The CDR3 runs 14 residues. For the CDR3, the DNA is TGTGCCAGCAACCCTCCCACAGGGAACTATGGCTACACCTTC. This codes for CASNPPTGNYGYTF.

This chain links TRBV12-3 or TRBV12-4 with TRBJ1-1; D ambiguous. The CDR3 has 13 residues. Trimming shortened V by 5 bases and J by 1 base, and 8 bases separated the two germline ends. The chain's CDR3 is CASSRPANTEAFF. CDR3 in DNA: TGTGCCAGCAGTCGACCGGCGAACACTGAAGCTTTCTTT.

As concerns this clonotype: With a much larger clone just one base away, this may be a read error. The CDR3: CSARDRFGRGQMSTDTRYF. The CDR3, as DNA: TGCAGTGCTAGAGATCGGTTCGGGCGGGGGCAGATGAGCACAGATACGCGGTATTTT. V gene TRBV20-1 combines with J gene TRBJ2-3; maybe TRBD2 (7 bases). The V gene's germline CDR1 is DFQATT and CDR2 SNEGSKA (reference sequence). The CDR3 extends over 19 amino acids.

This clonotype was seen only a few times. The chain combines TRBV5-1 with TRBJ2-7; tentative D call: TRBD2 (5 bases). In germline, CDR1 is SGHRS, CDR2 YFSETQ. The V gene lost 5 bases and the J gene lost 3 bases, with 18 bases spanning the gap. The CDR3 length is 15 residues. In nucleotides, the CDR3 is TGCGCCAGCAGAGGATCGAATGAGCGGAGCTACGAGCAGTACTTC. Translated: CASRGSNERSYEQYF. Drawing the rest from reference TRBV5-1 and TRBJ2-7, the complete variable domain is KAGVTQTPRYLIKTRGQQVTLSCSPISGHRSVSWYQQTPGQGLQFLFEYFSETQRNKGNFPGRFSGRQFSNSRSEMNVSTLELGDSALYLCASRGSNERSYEQYFGPGTRLTVT.

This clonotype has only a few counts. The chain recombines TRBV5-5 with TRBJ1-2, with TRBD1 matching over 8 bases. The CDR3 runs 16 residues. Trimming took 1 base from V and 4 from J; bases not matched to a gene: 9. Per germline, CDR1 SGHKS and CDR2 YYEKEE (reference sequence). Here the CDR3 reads CASSLNAQGEIYGYTF. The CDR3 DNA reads TGTGCCAGCAGCTTGAATGCACAGGGGGAAATCTATGGCTACACCTTC.

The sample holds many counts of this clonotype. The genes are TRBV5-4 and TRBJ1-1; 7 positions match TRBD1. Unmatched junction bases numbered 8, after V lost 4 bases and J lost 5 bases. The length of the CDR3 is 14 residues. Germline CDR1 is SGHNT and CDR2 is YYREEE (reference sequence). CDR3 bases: TGTGCCAGCAGCGATAACAGGGGTGGGACTGAAGCTTTCTTT. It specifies CASSDNRGGTEAFF.

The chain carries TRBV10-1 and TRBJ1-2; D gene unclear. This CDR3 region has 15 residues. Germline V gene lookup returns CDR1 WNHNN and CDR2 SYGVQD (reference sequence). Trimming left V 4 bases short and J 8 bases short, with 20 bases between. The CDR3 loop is CASSGSTAGLGGYTF. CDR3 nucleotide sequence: TGCGCCAGCAGTGGCTCGACGGCAGGCTTAGGCGGCTACACCTTC.

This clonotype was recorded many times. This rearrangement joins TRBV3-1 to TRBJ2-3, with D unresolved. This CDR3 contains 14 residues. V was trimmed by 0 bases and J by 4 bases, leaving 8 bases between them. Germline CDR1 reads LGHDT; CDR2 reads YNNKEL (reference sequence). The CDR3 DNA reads TGTGCCAGCAGCCAAGATCAGAGACCAGATACGCAGTATTTT. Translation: CASSQDQRPDTQYF.

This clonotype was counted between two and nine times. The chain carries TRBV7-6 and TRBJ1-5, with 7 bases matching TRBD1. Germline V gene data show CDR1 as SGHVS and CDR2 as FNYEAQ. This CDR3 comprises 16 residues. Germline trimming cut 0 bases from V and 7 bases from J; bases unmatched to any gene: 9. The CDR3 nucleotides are TGTGCCAGCAGCTTAGCTGCAGGGGGAGGGGGCCAGCCCCAGCATTTT. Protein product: CASSLAAGGGGQPQHF.

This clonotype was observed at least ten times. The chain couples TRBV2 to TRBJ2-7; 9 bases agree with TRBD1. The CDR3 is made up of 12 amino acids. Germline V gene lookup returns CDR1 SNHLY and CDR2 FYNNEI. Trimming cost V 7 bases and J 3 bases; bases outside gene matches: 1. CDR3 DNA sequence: TGTGCCAGCAAGGGACAGGGCTACGAGCAGTACTTC. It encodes CASKGQGYEQYF. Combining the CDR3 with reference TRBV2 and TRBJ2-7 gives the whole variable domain EPEVTQTPSHQVTQMGQEVILRCVPISNHLYFYWYRQILGQKVEFLVSFYNNEISEKSEIFDDQFSVERPDGSNFTLKIRSTKLEDSAMYFCASKGQGYEQYFGPGTRLTVT.

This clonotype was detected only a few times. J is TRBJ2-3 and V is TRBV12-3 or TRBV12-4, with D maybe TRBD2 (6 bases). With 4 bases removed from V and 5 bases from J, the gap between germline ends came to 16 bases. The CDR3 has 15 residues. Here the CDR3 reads CASSSVAGGGDTQYF. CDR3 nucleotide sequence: TGTGCCAGCAGTTCCGTAGCTGGGGGAGGAGATACGCAGTATTTT.

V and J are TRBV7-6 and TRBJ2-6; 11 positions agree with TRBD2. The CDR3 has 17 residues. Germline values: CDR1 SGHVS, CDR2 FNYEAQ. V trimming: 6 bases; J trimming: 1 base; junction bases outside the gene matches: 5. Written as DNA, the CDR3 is TGTGCCAGCAGTCATAGCGGGGGGGCGTCTGGGGCCAACGTCCTGACTTTC. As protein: CASSHSGGASGANVLTF.

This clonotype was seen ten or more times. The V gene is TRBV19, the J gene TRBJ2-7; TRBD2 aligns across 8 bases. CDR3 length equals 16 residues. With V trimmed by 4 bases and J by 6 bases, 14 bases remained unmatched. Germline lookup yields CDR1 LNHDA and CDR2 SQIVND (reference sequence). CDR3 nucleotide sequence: TGTGCCAGTAGTACCCCCCGGGGGGGCCTATTCTTCGAGCAGTACTTC. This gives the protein CASSTPRGGLFFEQYF.

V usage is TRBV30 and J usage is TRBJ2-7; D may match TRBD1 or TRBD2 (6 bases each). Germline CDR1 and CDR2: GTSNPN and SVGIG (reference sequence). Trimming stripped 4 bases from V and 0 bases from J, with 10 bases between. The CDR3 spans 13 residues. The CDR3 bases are TGTGCCTGGAAACGGGGGCCCTCCTACGAGCAGTACTTC. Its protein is CAWKRGPSYEQYF.